This T cell receptor beta chain came from a study of OX40 agonist ivuxolimab in advanced cancers. Germline-derived CDR1 and CDR2 are SGHAT and FQNNGV. CDR3 size: 13 residues. J lost 4 bases, V lost 2 bases, and 1 base had no gene match. Study findings and constraints: More expanded clones were found, on average, in CD8+ than in CD4+ T cells.

Method: immunoSEQ multiplex PCR; TCRdb's copy keeps in-frame clones and lacks some. This sample carries 45,000 to 70,000 clones, around nine tenths of them seen once, and the ten largest clones take over 1.1%. Concerning this clone: The antigen is not known.

The receptor's source is an adult with an advanced solid tumor such as melanoma, head and neck, liver or kidney cancer. This chain uses TRBV11-2 with TRBJ1-1; 7 bases agree with TRBD1. This sample comprised CD4+ or CD8+ T cells sorted from blood, obtained in a trial of the OX40 agonist ivuxolimab. DNA of the CDR3: TGTGCCAGCAGCTTATACAGGGGCACTGAAGCTTTCTTT. This gives the protein CASSLYRGTEAFF. Filled out from reference TRBV11-2 and TRBJ1-1, the complete variable domain reads EAGVAQSPRYKIIEKRQSVAFWCNPISGHATLYWYQQILGQGPKLLIQFQNNGVVDDSQLPKDRFSAERLKGVDSTLKIQPAKLEDSAVYLCASSLYRGTEAFFGQGTRLTVV.